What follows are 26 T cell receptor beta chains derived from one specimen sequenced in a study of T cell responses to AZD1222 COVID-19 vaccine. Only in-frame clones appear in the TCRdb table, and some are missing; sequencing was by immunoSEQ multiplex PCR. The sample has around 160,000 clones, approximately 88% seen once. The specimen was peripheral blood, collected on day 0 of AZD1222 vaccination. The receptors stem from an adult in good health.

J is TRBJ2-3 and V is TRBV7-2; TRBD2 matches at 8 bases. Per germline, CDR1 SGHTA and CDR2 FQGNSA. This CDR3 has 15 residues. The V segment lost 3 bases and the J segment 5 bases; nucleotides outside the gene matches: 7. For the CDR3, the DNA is TGTGCCAGCAGCTTGGGCGGGGGGTATGTAGATACGCAGTATTTT. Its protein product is CASSLGGGYVDTQYF.

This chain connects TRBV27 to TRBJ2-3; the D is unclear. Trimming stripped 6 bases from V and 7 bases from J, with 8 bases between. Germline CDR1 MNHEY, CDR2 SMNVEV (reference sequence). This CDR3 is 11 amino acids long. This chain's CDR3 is CASRTSHTQYF. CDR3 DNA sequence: TGTGCCAGCAGAACATCCCATACGCAGTATTTT.

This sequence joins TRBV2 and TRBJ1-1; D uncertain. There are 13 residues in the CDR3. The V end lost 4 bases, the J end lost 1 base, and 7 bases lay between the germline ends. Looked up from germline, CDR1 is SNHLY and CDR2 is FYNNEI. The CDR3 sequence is CASSVVENTEAFF. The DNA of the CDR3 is TGTGCCAGCAGTGTGGTAGAGAACACTGAAGCTTTCTTT.

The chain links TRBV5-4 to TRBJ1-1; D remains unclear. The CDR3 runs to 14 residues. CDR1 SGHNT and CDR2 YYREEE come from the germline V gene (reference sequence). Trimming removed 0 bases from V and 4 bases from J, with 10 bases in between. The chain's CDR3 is CASSLDMAFTEAFF. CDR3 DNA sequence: TGTGCCAGCAGCTTGGATATGGCTTTCACTGAAGCTTTCTTT.

CDR3 region: CASSLDPQETQYF. CDR3 sequence (DNA): TGTGCCAGCAGCTTAGACCCGCAAGAGACCCAGTACTTC. This chain uses TRBV7-2 with TRBJ2-5; D is unclear. The CDR3 sequence is 13 residues long. V lost 1 base, J lost 2 bases, and 5 bases lay in between. Germline-derived CDR1 and CDR2 are SGHTA and FQGNSA.

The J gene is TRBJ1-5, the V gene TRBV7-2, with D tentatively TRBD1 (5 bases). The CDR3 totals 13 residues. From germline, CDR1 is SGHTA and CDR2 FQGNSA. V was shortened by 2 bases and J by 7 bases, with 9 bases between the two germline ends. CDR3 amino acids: CASSLRGNQPQHF. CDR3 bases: TGTGCCAGCAGCTTACGGGGGAACCAGCCCCAGCATTTT.

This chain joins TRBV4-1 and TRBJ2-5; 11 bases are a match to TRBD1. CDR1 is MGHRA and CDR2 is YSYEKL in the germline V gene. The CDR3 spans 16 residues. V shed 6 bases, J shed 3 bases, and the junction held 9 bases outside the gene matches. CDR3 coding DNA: TGCGCCAGCAGACGCGGACAGGGGGCAGCAAAAGAGACCCAGTACTTC. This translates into CASRRGQGAAKETQYF.

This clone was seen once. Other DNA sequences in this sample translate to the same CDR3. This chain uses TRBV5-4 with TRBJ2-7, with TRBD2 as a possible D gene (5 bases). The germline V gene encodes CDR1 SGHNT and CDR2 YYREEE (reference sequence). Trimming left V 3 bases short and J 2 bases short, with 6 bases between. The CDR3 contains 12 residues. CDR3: CASSSGAYEQYF. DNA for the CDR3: TGTGCCAGCAGCTCCGGGGCCTACGAGCAGTACTTC. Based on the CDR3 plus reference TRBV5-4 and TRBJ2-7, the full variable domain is ETGVTQSPTHLIKTRGQQVTLRCSSQSGHNTVSWYQQALGQGPQFIFQYYREEENGRGNFPPRFSGLQFPNYSSELNVNALELDDSALYLCASSSGAYEQYFGPGTRLTVT.

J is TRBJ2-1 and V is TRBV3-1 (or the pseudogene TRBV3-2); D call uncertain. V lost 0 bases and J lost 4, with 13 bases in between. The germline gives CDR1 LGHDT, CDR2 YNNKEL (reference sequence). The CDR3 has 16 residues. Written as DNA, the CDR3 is TGTGCCAGCAGCCAAGACGAGCAGGCCGCATACAATGAGCAGTTCTTC. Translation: CASSQDEQAAYNEQFF.

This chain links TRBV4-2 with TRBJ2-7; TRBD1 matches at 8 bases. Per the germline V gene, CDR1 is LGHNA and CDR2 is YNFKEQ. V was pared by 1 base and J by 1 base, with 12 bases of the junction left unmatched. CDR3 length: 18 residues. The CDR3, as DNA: TGTGCCAGCAGCCAAGGAACCTCGCAGGGGGCGTTTTCCTACGAGCAGTACTTC. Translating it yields CASSQGTSQGAFSYEQYF.

CDR3 bases: TGTGCCAGCAGCTTGGGGGCCAGGGAGGCTTTCTTT. As protein: CASSLGAREAFF. The rearrangement links TRBV3-1 (or the pseudogene TRBV3-2) to TRBJ1-1; weak D call: TRBD1 (6 bases). Trimming shortened V by 5 bases and J by 11 bases, and 15 bases separated the two germline ends. The CDR3 extends over 12 amino acids. Germline V gives CDR1 LGHDT, CDR2 YNNKEL (reference sequence).

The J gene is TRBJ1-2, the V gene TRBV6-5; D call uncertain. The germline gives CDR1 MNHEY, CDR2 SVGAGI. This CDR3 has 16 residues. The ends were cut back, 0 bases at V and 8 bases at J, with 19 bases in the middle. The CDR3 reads CASSYSMAGSGKGYTF. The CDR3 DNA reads TGTGCCAGCAGTTACTCGATGGCGGGTTCCGGGAAAGGCTACACCTTC.

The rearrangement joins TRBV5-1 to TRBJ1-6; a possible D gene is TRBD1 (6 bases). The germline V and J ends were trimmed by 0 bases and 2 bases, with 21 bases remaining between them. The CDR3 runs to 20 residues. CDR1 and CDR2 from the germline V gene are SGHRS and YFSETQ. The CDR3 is CASSLAGSGATGTYNSPLHF. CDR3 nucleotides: TGCGCCAGCAGCTTGGCTGGGTCAGGGGCGACGGGTACCTATAATTCACCCCTCCACTTT.

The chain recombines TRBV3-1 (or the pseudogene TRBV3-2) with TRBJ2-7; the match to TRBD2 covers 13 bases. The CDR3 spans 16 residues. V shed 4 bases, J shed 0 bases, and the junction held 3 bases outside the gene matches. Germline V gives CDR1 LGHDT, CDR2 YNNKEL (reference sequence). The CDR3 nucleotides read TGTGCCAGCAGCCGGGGACTAGCGGGGACCTCCTACGAGCAGTACTTC. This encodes CASSRGLAGTSYEQYF.

The CDR3: CAMSGTEAYGYTF. CDR3 DNA: TGTGCCATGTCCGGGACGGAGGCCTATGGCTACACCTTC. The gene calls are TRBV10-3 and TRBJ1-2; TRBD1 is a possible D gene (5 bases). The CDR3 sequence is 13 residues long. Germline V gene sequence: CDR1 ENHRY, CDR2 SYGVKD. Trimming took off 9 bases at V and 4 bases at J, with 15 bases between the two ends.

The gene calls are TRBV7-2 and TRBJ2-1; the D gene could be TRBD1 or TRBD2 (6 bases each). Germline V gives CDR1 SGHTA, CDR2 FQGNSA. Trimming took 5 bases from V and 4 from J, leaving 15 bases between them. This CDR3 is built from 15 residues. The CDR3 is CASSPGGALYNEQFF. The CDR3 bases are TGTGCCAGCAGCCCCGGGGGCGCCTTGTACAATGAGCAGTTCTTC.

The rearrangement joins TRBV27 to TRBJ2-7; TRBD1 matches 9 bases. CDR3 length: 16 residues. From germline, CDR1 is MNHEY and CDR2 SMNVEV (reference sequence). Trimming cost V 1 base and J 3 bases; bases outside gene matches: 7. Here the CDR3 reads CASSLYAGTGNYEQYF. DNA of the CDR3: TGTGCCAGCAGTTTATACGCCGGGACAGGGAACTACGAGCAGTACTTC.

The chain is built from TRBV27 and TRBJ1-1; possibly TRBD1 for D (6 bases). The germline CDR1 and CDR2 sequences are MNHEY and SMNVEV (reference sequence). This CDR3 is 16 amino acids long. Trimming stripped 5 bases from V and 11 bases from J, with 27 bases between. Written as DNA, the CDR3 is TGTGCCAGCAGTCCGTCAACAGGGCCCTCCGGGTGGGGGGCTTTCTTT. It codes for CASSPSTGPSGWGAFF.

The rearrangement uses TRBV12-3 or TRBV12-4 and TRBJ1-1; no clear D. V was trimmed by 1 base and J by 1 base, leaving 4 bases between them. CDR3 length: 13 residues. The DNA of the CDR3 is TGTGCCAGCAGTTTAGGACGGAACACTGAAGCTTTCTTT. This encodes CASSLGRNTEAFF.

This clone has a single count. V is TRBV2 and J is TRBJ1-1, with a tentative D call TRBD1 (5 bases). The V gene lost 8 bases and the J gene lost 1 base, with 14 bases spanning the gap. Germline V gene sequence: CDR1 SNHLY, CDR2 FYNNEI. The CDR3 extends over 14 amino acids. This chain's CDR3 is CASSYGGRNTEAFF. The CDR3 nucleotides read TGTGCCAGCTCATACGGGGGGAGGAACACTGAAGCTTTCTTT.

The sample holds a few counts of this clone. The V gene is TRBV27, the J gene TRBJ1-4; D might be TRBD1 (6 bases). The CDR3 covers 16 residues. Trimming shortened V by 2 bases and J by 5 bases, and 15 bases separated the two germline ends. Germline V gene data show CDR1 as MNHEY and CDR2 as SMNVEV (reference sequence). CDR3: CASSLRDTVKNEKLFF. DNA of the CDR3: TGTGCCAGCAGTTTAAGGGACACGGTCAAAAATGAAAAACTGTTTTTT.

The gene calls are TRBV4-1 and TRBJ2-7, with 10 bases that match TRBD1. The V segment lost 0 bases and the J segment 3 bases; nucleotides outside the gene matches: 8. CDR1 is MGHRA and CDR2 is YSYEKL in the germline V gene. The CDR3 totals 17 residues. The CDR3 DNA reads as TGCGCCAGCAGCCAAGATAGGGGGACAGGGGATTTCTACGAGCAGTACTTC. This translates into CASSQDRGTGDFYEQYF.

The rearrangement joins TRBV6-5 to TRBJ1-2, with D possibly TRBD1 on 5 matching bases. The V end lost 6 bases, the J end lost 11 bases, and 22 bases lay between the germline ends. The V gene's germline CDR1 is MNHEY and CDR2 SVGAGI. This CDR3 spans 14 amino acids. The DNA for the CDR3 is TGTGCCAGCAGCCAAGGGGCAACCCCGGGCATATACACCTTC. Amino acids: CASSQGATPGIYTF.

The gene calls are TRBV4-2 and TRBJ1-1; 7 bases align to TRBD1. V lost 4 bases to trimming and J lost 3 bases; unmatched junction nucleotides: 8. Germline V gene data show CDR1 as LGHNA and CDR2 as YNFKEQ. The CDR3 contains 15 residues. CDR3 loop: CASSPAWDSYTEAFF. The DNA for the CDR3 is TGTGCCAGCAGCCCCGCCTGGGACAGCTACACTGAAGCTTTCTTT.

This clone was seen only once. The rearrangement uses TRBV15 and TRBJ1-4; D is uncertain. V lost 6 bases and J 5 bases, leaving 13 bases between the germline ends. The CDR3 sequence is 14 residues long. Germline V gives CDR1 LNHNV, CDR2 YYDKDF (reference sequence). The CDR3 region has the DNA TGTGCCACCAGTTTGGGAGGCGGAAATGAAAAACTGTTTTTT. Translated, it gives CATSLGGGNEKLFF.

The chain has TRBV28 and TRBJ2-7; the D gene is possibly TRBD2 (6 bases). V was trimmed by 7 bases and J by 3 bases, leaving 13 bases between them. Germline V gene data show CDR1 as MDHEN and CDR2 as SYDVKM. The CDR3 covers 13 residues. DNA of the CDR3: TGTGCCAGCATTTCCGGGGGAGTCTACGAGCAGTACTTC. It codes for CASISGGVYEQYF.